These 12 T cell receptor beta chains came from one sample sequenced in a study of beta chain features in type 1 diabetes. Sequenced material consisted of expressed TCRB transcripts (all of the isolated RNA was reverse transcribed). The protocol was immunoSEQ multiplex PCR, while the TCRdb copy is restricted to in-frame clones and leaves out a portion. This table holds 55,000 to 80,000 clones, more than 45% found once. No cognate antigen is known for these TCRs. The study, taken as a whole, reports: Moderately but significantly shorter TCRB CDR3s were found in Type 1 diabetes patients in all four CD4+ subsets.

Sequencing used central memory CD4+ T cells from blood. These receptors all stem from a man aged 30-40 years with type 1 diabetes.

The V call is TRBV7-2, the J call TRBJ2-5; 13 bases are shared with TRBD2. The J call may be wrong; the DNA end is better matched by TRBJ2-7. CDR1 is SGHTA and CDR2 is FQGNSA in the germline V gene. CDR3 length: 14 amino acids. The CDR3 loop is CASSRGLAGTEQYF. In DNA, the CDR3 is TGTGCCAGCAGCCGGGGACTAGCGGGAACCGAGCAGTACTTC.

The chain carries TRBV5-4 and TRBJ1-1; 8 nucleotides agree with TRBD1. This CDR3 has 15 amino acids. The germline V gene encodes CDR1 SGHNT and CDR2 YYREEE (reference sequence). The ends lost 3 bases at V and 5 bases at J; junction bases unmatched: 9. The CDR3 region has the DNA TGTGCCAGCAGCTCTGGACAGGGCGAGGTGACTGAAGCTTTCTTT. Its translation: CASSSGQGEVTEAFF.

The rearrangement joins TRBV12-5 to TRBJ2-1; 7 bases agree with TRBD2. Germline V CDR1 and CDR2: LGHNT, FRNRAP. The ends lost 6 bases at V and 5 bases at J; junction bases unmatched: 7. This CDR3 region has 14 residues. The CDR3 sequence: CASGLGGEHNEQFF. The CDR3 DNA is TGTGCTAGTGGGCTGGGGGGGGAGCACAATGAGCAGTTCTTC.

This clone was seen more than once but under ten times. The chain carries TRBV5-1 and TRBJ1-2; D perhaps matches TRBD1 (6 bases). V lost 0 bases to trimming and J lost 8 bases, with 14 bases between them. The CDR3 spans 14 residues. Germline V CDR1 and CDR2: SGHRS, YFSETQ. This chain's CDR3 is CASSLEGGTAGYTF. CDR3 sequence (DNA): TGCGCCAGCAGCTTGGAGGGGGGGACGGCGGGCTACACCTTC. Together with reference TRBV5-1 and TRBJ1-2, the CDR3 gives the full variable domain: KAGVTQTPRYLIKTRGQQVTLSCSPISGHRSVSWYQQTPGQGLQFLFEYFSETQRNKGNFPGRFSGRQFSNSRSEMNVSTLELGDSALYLCASSLEGGTAGYTFGSGTRLTVV.

This clone was counted only a few times. This rearrangement joins TRBV19 to TRBJ2-3; D ambiguous. The germline CDR1 and CDR2 sequences are LNHDA and SQIVND (reference sequence). This CDR3 has 15 residues. V dropped 1 base and J dropped 2 bases, with 10 bases sitting between them. The CDR3 here is CASSIAGLYTDTQYF. DNA for the CDR3: TGTGCCAGTAGTATAGCAGGTTTATACACAGATACGCAGTATTTT.

The CDR3 nucleotides are TGTGCCAGCAGTGTTACGACAGGGGTAACCGGGGAGCTGTTTTTT. This sequence encodes CASSVTTGVTGELFF. The chain recombines TRBV6-1 with TRBJ2-2; 8 bases agree with TRBD1. The germline CDR1 and CDR2 sequences are MNHNS and SASEGT. This CDR3 spans 15 amino acids. Unmatched junction bases numbered 6, after V lost 4 bases and J lost 5 bases.

The CDR3 is CASSPGGVDYGYTF. The CDR3 DNA follows: TGTGCCAGCAGCCCCGGGGGAGTAGACTATGGCTACACCTTC. This chain connects TRBV11-2 to TRBJ1-2; perhaps TRBD1 as D (5 bases). Germline loops: CDR1 SGHAT, CDR2 FQNNGV. The V gene lost 5 bases and the J gene lost 3 bases, with 13 bases spanning the gap. This CDR3 contains 14 residues.

This chain joins TRBV19 and TRBJ2-2; a possible D gene is TRBD1 (5 bases). CDR3 length: 14 residues. Germline CDR1 LNHDA, CDR2 SQIVND (reference sequence). Trimming stripped 6 bases from V and 7 bases from J, with 15 bases between. The CDR3 loop reads CASRKGEKGGELFF. CDR3 sequence (DNA): TGTGCCAGTAGAAAAGGGGAAAAGGGCGGGGAGCTGTTTTTT.

This chain joins TRBV25-1 and TRBJ1-5, with 8 bases fitting TRBD1. In germline, CDR1 is MGHDK, CDR2 SYGVNS. V lost 4 bases to trimming and J lost 7 bases; unmatched junction nucleotides: 9. This CDR3 is built from 15 residues. The CDR3 region has the DNA TGTGCCAGCAGTGGCTCAGGGGGCCTCGGCCAGCCCCAGCATTTT. Residues: CASSGSGGLGQPQHF.

This clone has more than one count but fewer than ten. The chain uses TRBV6-1 and TRBJ1-2; the match to TRBD1 covers 7 bases. Germline CDR1 is MNHNS and CDR2 is SASEGT. The length of the CDR3 is 12 residues. Unmatched junction bases numbered 6, after V lost 6 bases and J lost 8 bases. CDR3 in amino acids: CASRGQSRGYTF. CDR3 bases: TGTGCCAGCAGGGGACAGTCTCGGGGCTACACCTTC.

V is TRBV5-4 and J is TRBJ1-1; maybe TRBD1 (5 bases). From germline, CDR1 is SGHNT and CDR2 YYREEE (reference sequence). The CDR3 has 15 amino acids. Deletions cut 5 bases from V and 1 base from J, with 15 bases between. The CDR3 region has the DNA TGTGCCAGCAGTTACGCAGGGTACGGGAACACTGAAGCTTTCTTT. Encoded protein: CASSYAGYGNTEAFF. Full variable domain (missing parts from reference TRBV5-4 and TRBJ1-1): ETGVTQSPTHLIKTRGQQVTLRCSSQSGHNTVSWYQQALGQGPQFIFQYYREEENGRGNFPPRFSGLQFPNYSSELNVNALELDDSALYLCASSYAGYGNTEAFFGQGTRLTVV.

The V gene is TRBV6-6, the J gene TRBJ2-1; D gene ambiguous. The CDR3 covers 16 residues. CDR1 and CDR2 (germline): MNHNY, SVGAGI (reference sequence). Trimming shortened V by 0 bases and J by 7 bases, and 16 bases separated the two germline ends. The CDR3 sequence is CASSYSTDVGNNEQFF. The CDR3 nucleotides are TGTGCCAGCAGTTACTCGACTGATGTCGGAAATAATGAGCAGTTCTTC.